This entry lists 2 T cell receptor beta chains sequenced from one sample in a study of T cell responses to AZD1222 COVID-19 vaccine. Assay used: immunoSEQ multiplex PCR; TCRdb lists only in-frame clones, some missing. The sample shows about 210,000 clones, around 94% of them seen only once. Sequencing was performed on peripheral blood, taken 28 days after the second dose of the MenACWY control vaccine. Receptors originate from an adult who received the MenACWY meningococcal vaccine as a control.

The chain recombines TRBV6-5 with TRBJ1-1; weak D call: TRBD1 (6 bases). Germline lookup yields CDR1 MNHEY and CDR2 SVGAGI. V lost 2 bases and J lost 1, with 14 bases in between. This CDR3 has 16 amino acids. The CDR3 region is CASSYIQGFENTEAFF. The CDR3 nucleotides are TGTGCCAGCAGTTACATTCAGGGGTTCGAGAACACTGAAGCTTTCTTT.

The CDR3 reads CASRTGGPRNEQFF. In DNA, the CDR3 is TGTGCCAGCAGAACAGGGGGCCCCAGGAATGAGCAGTTCTTC. This sequence joins TRBV7-8 and TRBJ2-1; 9 positions agree with TRBD1. The CDR3 loop spans 14 amino acids. Germline V CDR1 and CDR2: SGHVS, FQNEAQ. The ends lost 6 bases at V and 7 bases at J; junction bases unmatched: 7. The full variable domain, rest sourced from reference TRBV7-8 and TRBJ2-1, is GAGVSQSPRYKVAKRGQDVALRCDPISGHVSLFWYQQALGQGPEFLTYFQNEAQLDKSGLPSDRFFAERPEGSVSTLKIQRTQQEDSAVYLCASRTGGPRNEQFFGPGTRLTVL.